Given below is one T cell receptor (beta chain) in context. Its binding antigen is unknown. No quality values exist for individual bases; no much larger clone is one base distant. The germline V end is reduced by 2 bases and the J end by 7 bases; junction bases left unmatched: 8. Sequences MNHEY (CDR1) and SMNVEV (CDR2) are obtained from the germline V gene (reference sequence). The CDR3 has 16 amino acids, counting the end cysteine and phenylalanine. CDR3 DNA is the only sequence kept; it has 48 bases, read in frame from the first base. TCRbeta CDR3 regions were amplified from genomic DNA by means of the immunoSEQ Assay, a bias-controlled multiplex PCR. As for the authors' bioinformatics: The number of nucleated cells in each sample was estimated from the amplification of reference gene primers within the assay. To quantify the absolute abundance of each unique TCRbeta CDR3 rearrangement, sequence reads were collapsed and filtered. For each sample, productive Simpson clonality was calculated by taking the square root of Simpson's diversity index across productive rearrangements. Here the immuneACCESS table is served through TCRdb, limited to in-frame sequences with V and J called. Missing clones are a known gap in these copies; in checked studies unresolved V genes cover under half, and the rest lacks a known reason. The V and J calls and clone size are taken from that table; D and trimming were inferred from the DNA. The sample includes roughly 100,000 clones, with roughly 84% observed a single time. The leading ten clones occupy more than 10% of the sample.

Each collaborating institution followed its own protocols to collect whole blood in K2EDTA tubes. Collaborator samples were shipped for TCRbeta analysis as frozen whole blood, isolated PBMCs, or DNA extracted from either sample type. This sample was taken from a study of blood T cell repertoires in COVID-19 (dated by TCRdb to 2019 to 2021). Study-wide context: Collaborator samples came from the United States, Italy and Spain and covered acute and convalescent phases of COVID-19. Deeply sampled blood TCRbeta repertoires from subjects exposed to, actively infected with, or recovered from COVID-19 were included in the dataset. Samples were obtained from the ongoing ImmuneRACE study (first 160 participants) and from 1,200 or so subjects provided by 6 global collaborators. Sample metadata almost always included a de-identified subject ID, COVID-19 status, age in years and sex. The prospective study material was composed of cDNA or gDNA derived from T cells, B-cell-depleted T cells, or PBMCs. The repertoires were released in a freely available public database meant as a resource for research on the immune response to SARS-CoV-2. Where HLA class I and class II types were available, the types were taken from metadata supplied by the sample provider, not from assay-based typing. General study outcomes and caveats: The amount of clinical and demographic metadata varied by source and participant and was provided uncurated.

In this chain, TRBV27 is recombined with TRBJ2-1; 10 middle bases align to TRBD2. This receptor was identified in a human donor in a cohort sampled during active COVID-19. The source material was peripheral blood. The CDR3 in this case is CASSLVGASGGNEQFF. The sequenced DNA: TGTGCCAGCAGTTTAGTTGGGGCTAGCGGGGGAAATGAGCAGTTCTTC.